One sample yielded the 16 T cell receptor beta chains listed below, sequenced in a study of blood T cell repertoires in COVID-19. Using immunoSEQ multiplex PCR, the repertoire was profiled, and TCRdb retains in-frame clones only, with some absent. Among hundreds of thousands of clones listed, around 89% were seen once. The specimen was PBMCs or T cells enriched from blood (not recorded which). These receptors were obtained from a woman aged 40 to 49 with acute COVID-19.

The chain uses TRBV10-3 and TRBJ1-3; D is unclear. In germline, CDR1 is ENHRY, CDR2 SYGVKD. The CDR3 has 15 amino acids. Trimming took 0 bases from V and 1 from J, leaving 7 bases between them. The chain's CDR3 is CAISESEQSGNTIYF. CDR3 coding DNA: TGTGCCATCAGTGAGTCGGAACAGTCTGGAAACACCATATATTTT.

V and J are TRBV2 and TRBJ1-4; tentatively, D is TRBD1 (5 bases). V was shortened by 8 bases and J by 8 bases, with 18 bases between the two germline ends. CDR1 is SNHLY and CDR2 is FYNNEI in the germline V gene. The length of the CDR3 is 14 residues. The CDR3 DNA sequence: TGTGCCAGCTTGGCGGAGGGGAGATGGGAAAAACTGTTTTTT. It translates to CASLAEGRWEKLFF.

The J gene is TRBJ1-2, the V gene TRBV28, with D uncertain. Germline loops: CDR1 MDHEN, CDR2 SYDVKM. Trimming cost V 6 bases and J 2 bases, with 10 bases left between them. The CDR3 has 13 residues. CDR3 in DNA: TGTGCCAGCAGGCGAGGGAGAAACTATGGCTACACCTTC. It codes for CASRRGRNYGYTF.

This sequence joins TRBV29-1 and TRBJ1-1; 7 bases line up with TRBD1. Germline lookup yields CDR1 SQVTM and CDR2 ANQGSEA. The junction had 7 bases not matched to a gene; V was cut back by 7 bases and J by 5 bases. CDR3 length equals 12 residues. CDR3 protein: CSACDRATEAFF. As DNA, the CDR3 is TGCAGCGCCTGCGACAGGGCAACTGAAGCTTTCTTT.

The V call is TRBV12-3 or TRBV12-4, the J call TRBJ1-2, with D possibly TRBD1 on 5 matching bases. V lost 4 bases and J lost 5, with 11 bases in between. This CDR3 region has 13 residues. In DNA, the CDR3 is TGTGCCAGCAGTTCTCCCCCAGGGTATGGCTACACCTTC. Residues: CASSSPPGYGYTF.

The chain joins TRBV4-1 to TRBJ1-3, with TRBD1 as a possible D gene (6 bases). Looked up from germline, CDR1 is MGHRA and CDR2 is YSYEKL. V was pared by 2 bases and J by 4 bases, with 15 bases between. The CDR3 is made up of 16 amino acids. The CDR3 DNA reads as TGCGCCAGCAGCCAACCGACGAGGGGGTTCGGAAACACCATATATTTT. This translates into CASSQPTRGFGNTIYF.

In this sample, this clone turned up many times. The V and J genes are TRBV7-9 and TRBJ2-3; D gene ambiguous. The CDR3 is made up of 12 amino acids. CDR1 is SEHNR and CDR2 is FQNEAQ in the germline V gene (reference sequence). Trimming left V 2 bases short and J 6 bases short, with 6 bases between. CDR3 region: CASSLMRDTQYF. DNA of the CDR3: TGTGCCAGCAGCTTAATGCGGGATACGCAGTATTTT.

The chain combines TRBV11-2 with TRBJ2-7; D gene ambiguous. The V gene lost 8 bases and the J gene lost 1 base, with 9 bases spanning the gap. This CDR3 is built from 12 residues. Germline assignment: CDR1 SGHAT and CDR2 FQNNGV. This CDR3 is CASSSQSYEQYV. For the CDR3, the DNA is TGTGCCAGCTCGAGTCAATCCTACGAGCAGTACGTC.

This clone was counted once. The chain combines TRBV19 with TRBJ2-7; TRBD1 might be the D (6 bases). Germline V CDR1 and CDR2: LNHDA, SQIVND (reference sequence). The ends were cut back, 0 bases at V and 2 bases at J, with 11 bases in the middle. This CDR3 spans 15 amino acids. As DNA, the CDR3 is TGTGCCAGTAGTATAGAGGCAGGGGTCACCTACGAGCAGTACTTC. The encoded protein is CASSIEAGVTYEQYF.

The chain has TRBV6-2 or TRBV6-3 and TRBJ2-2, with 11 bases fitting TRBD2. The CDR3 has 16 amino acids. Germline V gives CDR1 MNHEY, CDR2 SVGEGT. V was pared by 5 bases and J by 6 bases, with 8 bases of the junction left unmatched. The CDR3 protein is CASSPLAGEVSGELFF. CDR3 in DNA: TGTGCCAGCAGTCCACTAGCGGGAGAAGTCTCCGGGGAGCTGTTTTTT.

The CDR3 protein is CASSQEPGETQYF. The CDR3 DNA follows: TGTGCCAGCAGCCAAGAACCGGGGGAGACCCAGTACTTC. The chain employs TRBV5-4 and TRBJ2-5, with a weak D call TRBD2 (5 bases). Germline V gene lookup returns CDR1 SGHNT and CDR2 YYREEE (reference sequence). The CDR3 totals 13 residues. V was pared by 4 bases and J by 5 bases, with 12 bases between.

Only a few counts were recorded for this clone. CDR3 nucleotide sequence: TGTGCCAGCAGCAGGACAGACTATCAGCCCCAGCATTTT. Amino acid sequence: CASSRTDYQPQHF. The V call is TRBV28, the J call TRBJ1-5, with D maybe TRBD1 (6 bases). CDR3 length: 13 residues. In germline, CDR1 is MDHEN, CDR2 SYDVKM. V lost 6 bases, J lost 5 bases, and 11 bases lay in between.

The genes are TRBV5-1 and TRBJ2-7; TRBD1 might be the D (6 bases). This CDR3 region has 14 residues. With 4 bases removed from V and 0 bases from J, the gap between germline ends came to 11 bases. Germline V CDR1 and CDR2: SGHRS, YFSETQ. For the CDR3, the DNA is TGCGCCAGCAGCCCGACAGGAGACTCCTACGAGCAGTACGTC. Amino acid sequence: CASSPTGDSYEQYV.

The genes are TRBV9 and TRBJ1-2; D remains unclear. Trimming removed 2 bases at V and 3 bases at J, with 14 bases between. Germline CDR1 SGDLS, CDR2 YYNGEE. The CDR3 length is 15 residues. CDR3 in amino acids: CASSVDEGGYYGYTF. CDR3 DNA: TGTGCCAGCAGCGTCGATGAGGGAGGCTACTATGGCTACACCTTC. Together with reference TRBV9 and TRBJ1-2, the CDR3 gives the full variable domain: DSGVTQTPKHLITATGQRVTLRCSPRSGDLSVYWYQQSLDQGLQFLIQYYNGEERAKGNILERFSAQQFPDLHSELNLSSLELGDSALYFCASSVDEGGYYGYTFGSGTRLTVV.

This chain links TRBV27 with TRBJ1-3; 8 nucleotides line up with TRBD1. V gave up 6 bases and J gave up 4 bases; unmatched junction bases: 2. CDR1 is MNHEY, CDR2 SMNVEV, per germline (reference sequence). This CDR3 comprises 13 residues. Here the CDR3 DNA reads TGTGCCAGCAGACGGACAGGGGGAAACACCATATATTTT. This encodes CASRRTGGNTIYF.

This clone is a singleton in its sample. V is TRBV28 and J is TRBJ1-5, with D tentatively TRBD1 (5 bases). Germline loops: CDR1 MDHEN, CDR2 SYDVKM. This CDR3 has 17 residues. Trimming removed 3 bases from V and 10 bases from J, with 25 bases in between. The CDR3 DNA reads TGTGCCAGCAGTTTCCACGTTTCAGGGCAGGTCCGGTTCCCCCAGCATTTT. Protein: CASSFHVSGQVRFPQHF.